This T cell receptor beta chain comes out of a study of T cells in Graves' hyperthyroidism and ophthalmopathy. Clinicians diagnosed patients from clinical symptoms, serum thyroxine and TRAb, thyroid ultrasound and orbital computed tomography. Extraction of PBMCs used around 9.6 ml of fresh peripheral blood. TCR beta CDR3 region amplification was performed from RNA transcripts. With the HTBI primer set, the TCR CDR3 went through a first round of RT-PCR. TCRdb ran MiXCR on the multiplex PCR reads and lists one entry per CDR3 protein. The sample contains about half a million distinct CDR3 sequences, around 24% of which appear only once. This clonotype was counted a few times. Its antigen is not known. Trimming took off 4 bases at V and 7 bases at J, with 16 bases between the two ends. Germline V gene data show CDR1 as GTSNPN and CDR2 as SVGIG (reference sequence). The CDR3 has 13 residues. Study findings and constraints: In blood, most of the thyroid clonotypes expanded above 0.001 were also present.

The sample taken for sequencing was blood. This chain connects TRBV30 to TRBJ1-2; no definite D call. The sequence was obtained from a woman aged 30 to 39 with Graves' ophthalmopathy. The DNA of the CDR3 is TGTGCCTGGACTCGTCTGGCACAAGCTGGCTACACCTTC. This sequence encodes CAWTRLAQAGYTF.